This TCR beta chain was recovered during a study of shared clonotypes between healthy human individuals. The table lists this clone with a count of one. The germline gives CDR1 SGDLS, CDR2 YYNGEE. V was clipped by 0 bases and J by 0 bases, with 10 bases between them. This CDR3 region has 16 residues. Sequencing of unsorted PBMC DNA was carried out using ten immunoSEQ deep assay plates. TCRdb's table, derived via immunoSEQ multiplex PCR, lists solely in-frame clones and lacks some. The sample shows some 490,000 clones, roughly 80% of them seen only once. The sequence came from a woman in her forties in good health. Some clones in this sample may be carry-over from other donors' samples. The genes are TRBV9 and TRBJ2-1; D ambiguous. Sequencing was carried out using PBMCs. In nucleotides, the CDR3 is TGTGCCAGCAGCGTAGGAAGTGAGAGCTCCTACAATGAGCAGTTCTTC. It is translated as CASSVGSESSYNEQFF.